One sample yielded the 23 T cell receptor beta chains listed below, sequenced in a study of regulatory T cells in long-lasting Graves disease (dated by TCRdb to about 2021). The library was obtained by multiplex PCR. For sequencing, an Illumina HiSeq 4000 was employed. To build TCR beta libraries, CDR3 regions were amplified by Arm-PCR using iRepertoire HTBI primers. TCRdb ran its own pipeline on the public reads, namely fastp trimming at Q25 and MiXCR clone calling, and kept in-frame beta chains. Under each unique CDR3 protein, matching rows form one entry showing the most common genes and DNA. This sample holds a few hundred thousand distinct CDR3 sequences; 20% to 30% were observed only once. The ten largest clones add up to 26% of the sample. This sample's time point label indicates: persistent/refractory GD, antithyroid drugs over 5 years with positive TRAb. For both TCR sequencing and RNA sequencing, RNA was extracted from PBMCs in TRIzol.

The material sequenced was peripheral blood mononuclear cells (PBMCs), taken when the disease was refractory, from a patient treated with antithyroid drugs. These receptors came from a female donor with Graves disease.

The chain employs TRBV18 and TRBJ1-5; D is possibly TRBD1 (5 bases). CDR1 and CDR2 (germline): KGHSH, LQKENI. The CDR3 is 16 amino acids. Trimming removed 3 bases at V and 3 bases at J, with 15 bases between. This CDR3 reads CASSPGTGVNNQPQHF. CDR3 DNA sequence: TGTGCCAGCTCACCTGGAACAGGCGTGAACAATCAGCCCCAGCATTTT.

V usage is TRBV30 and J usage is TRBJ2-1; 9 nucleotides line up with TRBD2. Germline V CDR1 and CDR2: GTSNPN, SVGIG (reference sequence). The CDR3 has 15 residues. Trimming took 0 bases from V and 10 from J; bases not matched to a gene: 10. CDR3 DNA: TGTGCCTGGAGTGTGCTACTAGCGGGCGGTAGGGAGCAGTTCTTC. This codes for CAWSVLLAGGREQFF.

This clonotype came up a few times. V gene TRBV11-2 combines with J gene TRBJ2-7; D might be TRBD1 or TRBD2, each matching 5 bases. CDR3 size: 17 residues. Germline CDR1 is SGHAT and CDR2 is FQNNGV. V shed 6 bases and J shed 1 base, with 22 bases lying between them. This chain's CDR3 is CASRSGSSGTESYEQYF. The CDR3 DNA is TGTGCCAGCAGGTCTGGTTCTTCGGGGACGGAGTCCTACGAGCAGTACTTC.

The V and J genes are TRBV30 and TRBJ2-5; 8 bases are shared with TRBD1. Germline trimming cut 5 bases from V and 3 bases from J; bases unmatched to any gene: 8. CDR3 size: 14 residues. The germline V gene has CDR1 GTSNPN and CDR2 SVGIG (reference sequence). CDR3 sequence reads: CAWFSRTGKETQYF. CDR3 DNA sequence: TGTGCCTGGTTTAGTCGGACAGGGAAAGAGACCCAGTACTTC.

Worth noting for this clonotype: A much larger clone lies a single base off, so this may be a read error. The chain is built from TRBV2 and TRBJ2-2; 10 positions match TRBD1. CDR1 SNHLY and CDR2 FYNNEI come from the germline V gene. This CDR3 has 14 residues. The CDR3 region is CASMGQGNAGEPFF. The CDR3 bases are TGTGCCAGCATGGGACAGGGGAACGCCGGGGAGCCGTTTTTT.

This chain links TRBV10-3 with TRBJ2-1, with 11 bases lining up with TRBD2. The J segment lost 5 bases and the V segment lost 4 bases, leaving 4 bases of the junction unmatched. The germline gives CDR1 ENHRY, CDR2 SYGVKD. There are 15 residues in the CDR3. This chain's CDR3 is CAISVGTSGNNEQFF. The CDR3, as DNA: TGTGCCATCAGTGTAGGGACTAGCGGCAACAATGAGCAGTTCTTC.

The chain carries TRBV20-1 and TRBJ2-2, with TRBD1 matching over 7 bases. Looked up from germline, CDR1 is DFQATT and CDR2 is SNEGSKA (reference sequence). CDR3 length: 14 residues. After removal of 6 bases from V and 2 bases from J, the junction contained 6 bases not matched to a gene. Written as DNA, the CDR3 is TGCAGTGCAACGGACAGGACCAACACCGGGGAGCTGTTTTTT. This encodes CSATDRTNTGELFF.

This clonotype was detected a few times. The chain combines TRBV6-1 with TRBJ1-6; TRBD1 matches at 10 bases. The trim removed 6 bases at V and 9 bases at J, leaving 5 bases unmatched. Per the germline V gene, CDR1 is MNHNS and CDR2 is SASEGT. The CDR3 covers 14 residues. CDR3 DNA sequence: TGTGCCAGCAGCACCGACAGGGGGCTTTCACCCCTCCACTTT. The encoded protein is CASSTDRGLSPLHF.

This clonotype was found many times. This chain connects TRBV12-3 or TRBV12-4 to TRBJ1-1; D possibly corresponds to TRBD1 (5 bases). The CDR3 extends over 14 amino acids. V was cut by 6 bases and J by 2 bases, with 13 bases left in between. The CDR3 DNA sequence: TGTGCCAGCAGCCCAGACAGCATTAACACTGAAGCTTTCTTT. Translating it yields CASSPDSINTEAFF.

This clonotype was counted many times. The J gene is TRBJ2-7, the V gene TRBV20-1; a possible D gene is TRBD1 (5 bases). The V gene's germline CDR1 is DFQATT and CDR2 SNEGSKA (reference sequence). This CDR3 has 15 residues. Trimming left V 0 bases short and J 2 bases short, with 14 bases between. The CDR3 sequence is CSARDQGRSAYEQYF. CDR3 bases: TGCAGTGCTAGAGATCAGGGCAGGTCGGCCTACGAGCAGTACTTC.

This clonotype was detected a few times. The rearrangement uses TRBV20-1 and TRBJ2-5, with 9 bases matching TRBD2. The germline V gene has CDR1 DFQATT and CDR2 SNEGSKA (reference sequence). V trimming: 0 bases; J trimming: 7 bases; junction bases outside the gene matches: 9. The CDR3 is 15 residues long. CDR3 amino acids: CSARDPSGTYRTQYF. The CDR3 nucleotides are TGCAGTGCTAGAGACCCTAGCGGGACATACCGGACCCAGTACTTC.

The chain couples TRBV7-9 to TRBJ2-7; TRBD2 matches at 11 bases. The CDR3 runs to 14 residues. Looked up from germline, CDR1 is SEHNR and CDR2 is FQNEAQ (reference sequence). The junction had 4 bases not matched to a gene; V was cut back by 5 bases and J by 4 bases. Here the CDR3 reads CASSELAGEYEQYF. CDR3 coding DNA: TGTGCCAGCAGCGAACTAGCGGGGGAGTACGAGCAGTACTTC. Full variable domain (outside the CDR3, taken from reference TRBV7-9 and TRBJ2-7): DTGVSQNPRHKITKRGQNVTFRCDPISEHNRLYWYRQTLGQGPEFLTYFQNEAQLEKSRLLSDRFSAERPKGSFSTLEIQRTEQGDSAMYLCASSELAGEYEQYFGPGTRLTVT.

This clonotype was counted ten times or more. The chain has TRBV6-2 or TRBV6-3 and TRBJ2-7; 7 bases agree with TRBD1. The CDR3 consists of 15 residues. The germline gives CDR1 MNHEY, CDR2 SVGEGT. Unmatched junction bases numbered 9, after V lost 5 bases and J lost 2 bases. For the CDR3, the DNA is TGTGCCAGCAGTCCCTCGGACAGGTTAACCTACGAGCAGTACTTC. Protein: CASSPSDRLTYEQYF.

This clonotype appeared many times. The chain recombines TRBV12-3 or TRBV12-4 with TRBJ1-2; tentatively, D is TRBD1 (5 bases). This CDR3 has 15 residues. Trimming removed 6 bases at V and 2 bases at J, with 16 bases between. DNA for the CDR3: TGTGCCAGCAGCCCAAGGACAAGACCGAACTATGGCTACACCTTC. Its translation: CASSPRTRPNYGYTF.

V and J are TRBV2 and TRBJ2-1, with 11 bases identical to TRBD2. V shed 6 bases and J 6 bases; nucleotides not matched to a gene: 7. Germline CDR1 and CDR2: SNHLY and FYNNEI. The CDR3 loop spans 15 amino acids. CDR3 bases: TGTGCCAGCAGCATAGACCTAGCGGGAGGCAATGAGCAGTTCTTC. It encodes CASSIDLAGGNEQFF.

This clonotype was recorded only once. CDR3: CASTREGRTGELFF. The CDR3 DNA is TGTGCCAGCACCCGGGAGGGCAGAACCGGGGAGCTGTTTTTT. The rearrangement uses TRBV6-1 and TRBJ2-2, with 8 bases fitting TRBD2. This CDR3 contains 14 residues. V trimming: 7 bases; J trimming: 5 bases; junction bases outside the gene matches: 6. Germline V gene sequence: CDR1 MNHNS, CDR2 SASEGT.

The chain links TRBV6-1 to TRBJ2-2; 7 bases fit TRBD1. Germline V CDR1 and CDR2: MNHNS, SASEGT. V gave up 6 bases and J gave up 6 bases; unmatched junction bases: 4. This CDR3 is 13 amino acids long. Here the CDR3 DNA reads TGTGCCAGCAGAGAGACAGGGTCCGGGGAGCTGTTTTTT. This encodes CASRETGSGELFF.

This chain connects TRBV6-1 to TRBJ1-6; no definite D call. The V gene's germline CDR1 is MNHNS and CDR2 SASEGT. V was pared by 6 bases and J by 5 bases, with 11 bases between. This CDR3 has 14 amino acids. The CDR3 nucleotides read TGTGCCAGCAGACTACATAGGGATAATTCACCCCTCCACTTT. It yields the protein CASRLHRDNSPLHF.

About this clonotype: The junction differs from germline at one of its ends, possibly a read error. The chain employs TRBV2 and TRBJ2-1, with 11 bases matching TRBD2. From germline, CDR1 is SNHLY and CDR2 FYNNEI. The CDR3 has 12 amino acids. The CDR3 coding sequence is TGTGCCAGCAGTGAAGAGACTAGCGGGAAGAACTTC. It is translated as CASSEETSGKNF.

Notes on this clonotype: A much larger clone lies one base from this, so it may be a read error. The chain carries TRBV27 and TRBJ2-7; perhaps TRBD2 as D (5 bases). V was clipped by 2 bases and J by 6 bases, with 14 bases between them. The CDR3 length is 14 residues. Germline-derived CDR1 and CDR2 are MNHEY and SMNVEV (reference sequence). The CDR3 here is CASSLEQKSGEQYF. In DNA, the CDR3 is TGTGCCAGCAGTTTAGAGCAAAAGAGCGGCGAGCAGTACTTC.

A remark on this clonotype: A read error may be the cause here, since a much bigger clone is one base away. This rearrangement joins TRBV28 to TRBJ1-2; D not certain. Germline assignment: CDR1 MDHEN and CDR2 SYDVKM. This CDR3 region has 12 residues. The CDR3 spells CASSLNAYGCTF. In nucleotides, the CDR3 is TGTGCCAGCAGTTTAAATGCCTATGGCTGCACCTTC.

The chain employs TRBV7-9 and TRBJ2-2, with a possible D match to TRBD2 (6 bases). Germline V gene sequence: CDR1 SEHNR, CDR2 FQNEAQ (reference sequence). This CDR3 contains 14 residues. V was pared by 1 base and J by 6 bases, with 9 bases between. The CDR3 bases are TGTGCCAGCAGCTTAGGGAGGGGACCCGGGGAGCTGTTTTTT. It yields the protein CASSLGRGPGELFF. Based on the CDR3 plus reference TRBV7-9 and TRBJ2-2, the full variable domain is DTGVSQNPRHKITKRGQNVTFRCDPISEHNRLYWYRQTLGQGPEFLTYFQNEAQLEKSRLLSDRFSAERPKGSFSTLEIQRTEQGDSAMYLCASSLGRGPGELFFGEGSRLTVL.

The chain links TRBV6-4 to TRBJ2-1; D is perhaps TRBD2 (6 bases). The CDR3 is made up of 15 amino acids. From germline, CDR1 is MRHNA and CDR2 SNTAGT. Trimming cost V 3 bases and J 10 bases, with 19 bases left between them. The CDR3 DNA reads TGTGCCAGCAGTGAAGTTGCGGGGACGGTGGGAGAGCAGTTCTTC. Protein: CASSEVAGTVGEQFF.